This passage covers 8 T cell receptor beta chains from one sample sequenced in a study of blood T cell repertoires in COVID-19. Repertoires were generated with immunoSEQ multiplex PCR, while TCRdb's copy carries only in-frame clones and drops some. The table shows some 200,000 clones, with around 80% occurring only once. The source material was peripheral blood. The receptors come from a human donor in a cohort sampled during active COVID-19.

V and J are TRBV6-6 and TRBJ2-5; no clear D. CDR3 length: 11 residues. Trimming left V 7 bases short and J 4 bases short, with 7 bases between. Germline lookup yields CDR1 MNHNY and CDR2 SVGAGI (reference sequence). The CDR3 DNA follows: TGTGCCAGCAATTTCGGAGAGACCCAGTACTTC. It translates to CASNFGETQYF.

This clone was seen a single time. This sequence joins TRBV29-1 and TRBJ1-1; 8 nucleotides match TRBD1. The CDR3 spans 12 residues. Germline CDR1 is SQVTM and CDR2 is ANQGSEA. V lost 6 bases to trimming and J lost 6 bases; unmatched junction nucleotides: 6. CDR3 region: CSVATGGAEAFF. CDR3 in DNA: TGCAGCGTCGCAACAGGGGGAGCTGAAGCTTTCTTT.

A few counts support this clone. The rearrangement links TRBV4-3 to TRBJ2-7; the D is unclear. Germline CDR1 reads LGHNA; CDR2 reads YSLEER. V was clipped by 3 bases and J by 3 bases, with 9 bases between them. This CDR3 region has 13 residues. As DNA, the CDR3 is TGCGCCAGCAGCCAGACCCCAGGCTACGAGCAGTACTTC. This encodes CASSQTPGYEQYF.

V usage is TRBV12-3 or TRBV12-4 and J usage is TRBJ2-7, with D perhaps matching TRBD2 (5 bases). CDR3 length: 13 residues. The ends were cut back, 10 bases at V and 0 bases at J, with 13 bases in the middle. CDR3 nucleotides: TGTGCCACCGGACTTACCAGCTCCTACGAGCAGTACTTC. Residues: CATGLTSSYEQYF.

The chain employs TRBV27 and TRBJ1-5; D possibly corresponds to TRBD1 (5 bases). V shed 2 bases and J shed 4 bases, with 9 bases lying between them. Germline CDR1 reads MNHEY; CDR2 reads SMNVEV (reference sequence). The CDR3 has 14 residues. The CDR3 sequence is CASSLRPGNQPQHF. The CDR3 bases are TGTGCCAGCAGTTTACGGCCAGGGAATCAGCCCCAGCATTTT.

Written as DNA, the CDR3 is TGTGCCAGCACGAACAGGTACACTGAAGCTTTCTTT. Amino acid sequence: CASTNRYTEAFF. The V call is TRBV12-3 or TRBV12-4, the J call TRBJ1-1, with a weak D call TRBD1 (5 bases). There are 12 residues in the CDR3. V lost 7 bases and J 3 bases, leaving 9 bases between the germline ends.

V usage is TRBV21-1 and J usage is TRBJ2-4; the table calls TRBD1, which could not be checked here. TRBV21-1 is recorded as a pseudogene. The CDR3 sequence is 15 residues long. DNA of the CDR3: TGTGCCAGCAGCCCCTGGGGGCTAGCCAAAAACATTCAGTACTTC. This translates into CASSPWGLAKNIQYF.

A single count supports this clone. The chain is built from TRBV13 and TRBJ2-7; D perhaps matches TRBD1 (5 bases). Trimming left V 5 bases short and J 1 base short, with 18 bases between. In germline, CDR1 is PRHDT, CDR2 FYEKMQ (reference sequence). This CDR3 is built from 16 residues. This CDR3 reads CASSIRVDTSSYEQYF. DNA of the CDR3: TGTGCCAGCAGCATTCGGGTGGACACCAGTTCCTACGAGCAGTACTTC.